These 7 T cell receptor beta chains came from one sample sequenced in a study of breast tumors, draining lymph nodes, adjacent tissues. TCRdb re-derived calls from the multiplex PCR reads in MiXCR, one entry per CDR3 protein. The profile shows around 170,000 distinct CDR3 sequences, approximately 30% of them singletons. Samples came from axillary lymph nodes draining the breast cancer. Source material: axillary lymph node tissue. The receptors here all came from a female donor with breast cancer. Some clones in this sample may be carry-over from other donors' samples.

The chain employs TRBV25-1 and TRBJ2-5; 7 nucleotides agree with TRBD2. The tail of the sequence fits TRBJ2-1 better, so the J call may be wrong. Germline V CDR1 and CDR2: MGHDK, SYGVNS. The CDR3 covers 18 residues. The CDR3 DNA reads as TGTGCCAGCAGTGAAAGGCTCACAGCCGGGGAGGGCCAAAAAACCCAGTTCTTC. Its translation: CASSERLTAGEGQKTQFF.

This clonotype was observed a handful of times. This may come from a read error, since a much larger clone is one base off. This chain connects TRBV5-4 to TRBJ1-2; tentatively, D is TRBD1 (5 bases). Germline CDR1 SGHNT, CDR2 YYREEE (reference sequence). The CDR3 contains 11 residues. Trimming removed 9 bases from V and 10 bases from J, with 16 bases in between. The CDR3 here is CATPRREAYTF. The CDR3 bases are TGTGCCACCCCCCGCAGGGAAGCCTACACCTTC.

This clonotype was detected many times. The CDR3 sequence: CATSESFRGVRDTQYF. The CDR3 region has the DNA TGTGCCACCAGTGAGTCCTTCAGGGGGGTGCGGGATACGCAGTATTTT. The rearrangement joins TRBV24-1 to TRBJ2-3; D may be TRBD1 (7 bases). Germline-derived CDR1 and CDR2 are KGHDR and SFDVKD. The CDR3 runs 16 residues. V was trimmed by 4 bases and J by 6 bases, leaving 19 bases between them.

In its sample, this clonotype was seen many times. The chain is built from TRBV20-1 and TRBJ2-5; the match to TRBD2 covers 7 bases. This CDR3 comprises 12 residues. Germline V CDR1 and CDR2: DFQATT, SNEGSKA (reference sequence). V trimming: 5 bases; J trimming: 2 bases; junction bases outside the gene matches: 2. The CDR3 loop is CSAERGQETQYF. The CDR3 nucleotides read TGCAGTGCTGAGCGGGGACAAGAGACCCAGTACTTC.

With regard to this clonotype: Being one base from a much bigger clone, this may be a read error. The genes are TRBV20-1 and TRBJ2-1; D gene ambiguous. The germline V gene has CDR1 DFQATT and CDR2 SNEGSKA (reference sequence). This CDR3 comprises 11 residues. CDR3 nucleotide sequence: TGCAGTGCTAGAGATATGTCTAAGCAGTCCTTC. Protein product: CSARDMSKQSF.

This clonotype has at least ten counts. The chain joins TRBV6-6 to TRBJ1-2; no clear D. The CDR3 runs 12 residues. Germline CDR1 is MNHNY and CDR2 is SVGAGI (reference sequence). V shed 4 bases and J shed 13 bases, with 16 bases lying between them. DNA for the CDR3: TGTGCCAGCAGTTGGGTAAAGGGAGCCCCCACCTTC. It specifies CASSWVKGAPTF.

V usage is TRBV7-2 and J usage is TRBJ2-6; 7 bases map to TRBD1. V shed 3 bases and J 0 bases; nucleotides not matched to a gene: 11. CDR3 size: 19 residues. Looked up from germline, CDR1 is SGHTA and CDR2 is FQGNSA. This CDR3 is CASSFPGYRGSSGANVLTF. The CDR3, as DNA: TGTGCCAGCAGCTTTCCGGGGTACAGGGGAAGCTCTGGGGCCAACGTCCTGACTTTC.